The T cell receptor beta chain under discussion was sequenced for a study of CD4+ T cells in melanoma. Study observations and caveats: In melanoma, neoantigen-specific CD4+ T cells reportedly differed in differentiation state. A reported correlation linked neoantigen-specific CD4+ T cells to CD8+, macrophage and B cell function.

Using immunoSEQ multiplex PCR, the repertoire was profiled, and TCRdb retains in-frame clones only, with some absent. The profile shows 15,000 to 20,000 clones, roughly 80% of them singletons. About this clone: Its specificity is not known.

Germline CDR1 and CDR2: SQVTM and ANQGSEA. The CDR3 covers 15 residues. Trimming cost V 4 bases and J 0 bases, with 15 bases left between them. The clonotype was recovered from a human donor with melanoma. The chain recombines TRBV29-1 with TRBJ1-1, with D possibly matching TRBD1 (5 bases). Sample: cells from a culture (not recorded whether cultured in vitro). The chain's CDR3 is CSVVVGGVMNTEAFF. DNA of the CDR3: TGCAGCGTTGTGGTGGGAGGGGTCATGAACACTGAAGCTTTCTTT.